Listed below are T cell receptor beta chains from one sample, sequenced in a study of early T cells in non-severe SARS-CoV-2 infection. A single record per CDR3 protein comes from TCRdb applying MiXCR to the 5' RACE reads. The sample yields 20,000 to 25,000 distinct CDR3 sequences, roughly 5% seen once. The material sequenced was whole blood. These receptors were obtained from an adult who was a healthcare worker with PCR-confirmed SARS-CoV-2 infection or an uninfected control (not recorded which). The CDR3 runs from the conserved cysteine through the conserved F or W. The order of the fields is D gene, clone size, V gene, CDR3 protein. D genes are given only for firm matches. Size is stated for part of the rows, as once, few or many counts, or as a class when the clone is expanded.

>.|.|TRBV5-1
CASSPTPRGGKLINSPLHF
>.|many|TRBV15
CATSRAPDRESGNTIYF
>.|many|TRBV6-1
CASSRTTGDEQYF
>TRBD1|medium-sized|TRBV6-5
CASRTGGKGSNQPQHF
>.|many|TRBV7-9
CASSIGGGNQPQHF
>.|many|TRBV20-1
CSAPDPGTPEQEQFF
>.|few|TRBV5-1
CASSSLPEATNEKLFF
>.|many|TRBV28
CASSTVGLTPTYEQYF
>.|few|TRBV28
CASKTDSDRKETQYF
>.|many|TRBV7-2
CASSFRGSNEQFF
>.|many|TRBV14
CASSPLQGNGMNTEAFF
>TRBD2|many|TRBV7-9
CASSRAGGRNEQFF
>TRBD1|many|TRBV3-1
CASSPGTGVTGELFF
>.|many|TRBV7-2
CASSLAGQNTGELFF
>.|many|TRBV5-1
CASSLSPNTEAFF
>.|few|TRBV5-1
CASSLGDVNTEAFF
>.|few|TRBV20-1
CSASNPRQETQYF
>.|many|TRBV5-1
CASSLGSRTNTGELFF
>.|few|TRBV30
CAWSSDFYGYTF
>.|few|TRBV2
CASTSPARVRSPLHF
>.|many|TRBV28
CASSFSLYGYTF
>.|many|TRBV6-5
CASSYETANTEAFF
>.|many|TRBV11-2
CASSLPRQLMNTEAFF
>TRBD2|few|TRBV27
CAIRRSGGRNEQFF
>.|many|TRBV6-5
CASSYSRSNTDTQYF
>TRBD2|many|TRBV5-1
CASSLEASGSVYEQFF
>TRBD2|medium-sized|TRBV3-1
CASSRLAGHNEQFF
>.|.|TRBV7-7
CASSTGADNEQFF
>.|many|TRBV6-5
CASSQGRNTGELFF
>TRBD2|many|TRBV20-1
CSASETSGGTDTQYF
>.|many|TRBV3-1
CASSQDGQSNTGELFF
>TRBD2|medium-sized|TRBV30
CAWKPLSGGYYEQYF
>.|few|TRBV6-1
CASSESTTTQETQYF
>.|many|TRBV18
CASSPGQTSSYEQYF
>.|many|TRBV30
CAWSRLGNQPQHF
>.|few|TRBV18
CASSGDKERSTEAFF
>.|many|TRBV29-1
CSVTPSGYGYTF
>TRBD2|.|TRBV20-1
CSASAGGMDYEQFF
>TRBD2|many|TRBV20-1
CSAPTSGGTNEQFF
>.|.|TRBV5-1
CAVGSGNSYNEQFF
>.|many|TRBV5-1
CASSWGRSSYNSPLHF
>.|many|TRBV29-1
CSVENSDNYGYTF
>TRBD2|many|TRBV6-6
CASTGAGGAHNEQFF
>TRBD1|many|TRBV11-2
CASSLTGGASEAFF
>TRBD1|many|TRBV5-1
CASSADRVVEQFF
>.|many|TRBV5-1
CASSLRSGQTDTQYF
>.|many|TRBV30
CAWSDLENEKLFF
>.|many|TRBV7-8
CASSLGRGSRFF
>TRBD1|once|TRBV3-1
CASSQGPGTGTYEQYF
>TRBD1|few|TRBV28
CASSPWTGGVGKAFF
>.|few|TRBV27
CASTLTPPGTDTQYF
>TRBD1|few|TRBV4-1
CASSHGTGRNTEAFF
>.|many|TRBV28
CASSYGPSLEKLFF
>.|many|TRBV7-3
CASSPGLLSSTDTQYF
>TRBD1|many|TRBV18
CASSPKRTGLTEAFF